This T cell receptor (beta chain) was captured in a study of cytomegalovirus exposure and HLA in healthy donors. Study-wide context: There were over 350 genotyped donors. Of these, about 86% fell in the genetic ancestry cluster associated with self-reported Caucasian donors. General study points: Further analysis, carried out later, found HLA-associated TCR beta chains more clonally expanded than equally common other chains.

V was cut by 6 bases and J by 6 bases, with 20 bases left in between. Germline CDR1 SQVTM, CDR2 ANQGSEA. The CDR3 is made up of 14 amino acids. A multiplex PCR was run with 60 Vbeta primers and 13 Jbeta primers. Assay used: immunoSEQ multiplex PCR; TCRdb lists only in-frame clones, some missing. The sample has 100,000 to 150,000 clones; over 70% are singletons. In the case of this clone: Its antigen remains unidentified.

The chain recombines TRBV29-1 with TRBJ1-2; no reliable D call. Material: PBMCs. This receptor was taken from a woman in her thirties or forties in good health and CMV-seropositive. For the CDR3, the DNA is TGCAGCGTCGCCCCCCGGGGTGGACGCGATGGCTACACCTTC. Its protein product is CSVAPRGGRDGYTF. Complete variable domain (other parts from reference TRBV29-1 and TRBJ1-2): SAVISQKPSRDICQRGTSLTIQCQVDSQVTMMFWYRQQPGQSLTLIATANQGSEATYESGFVIDKFPISRPNLTFSTLTVSNMSPEDSSIYLCSVAPRGGRDGYTFGSGTRLTVV.